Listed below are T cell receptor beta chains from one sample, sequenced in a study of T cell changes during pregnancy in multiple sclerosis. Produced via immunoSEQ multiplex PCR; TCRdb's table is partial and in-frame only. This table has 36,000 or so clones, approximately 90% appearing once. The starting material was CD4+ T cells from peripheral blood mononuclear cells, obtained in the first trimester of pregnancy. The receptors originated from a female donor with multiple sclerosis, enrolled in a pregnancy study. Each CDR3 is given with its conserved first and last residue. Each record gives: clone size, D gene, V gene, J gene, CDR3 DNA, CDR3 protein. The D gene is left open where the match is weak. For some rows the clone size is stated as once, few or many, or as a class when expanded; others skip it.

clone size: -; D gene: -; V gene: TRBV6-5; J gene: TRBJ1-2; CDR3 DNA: TGTGCCAGCAGAACGACAGGAGCTAACTATGGCTACACCTTC; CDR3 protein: CASRTTGANYGYTF
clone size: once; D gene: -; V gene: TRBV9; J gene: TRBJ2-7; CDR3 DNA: TGTGCCAGCAGCGTAAGGTCAGGGGGGCACGAGCAGTACTTC; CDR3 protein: CASSVRSGGHEQYF
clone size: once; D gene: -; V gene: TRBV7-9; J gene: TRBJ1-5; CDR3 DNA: TGTGCCAGCAGCCGGGGGGGGTATCAGCCCCAGCATTTT; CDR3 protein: CASSRGGYQPQHF
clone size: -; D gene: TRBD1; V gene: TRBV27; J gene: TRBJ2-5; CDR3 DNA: TGTGCCAGCAGTTTAAAGCGGCTTGGACAGGGGGAGACCCAGTACTTC; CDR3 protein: CASSLKRLGQGETQYF
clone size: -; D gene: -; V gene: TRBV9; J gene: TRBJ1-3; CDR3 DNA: TGTGCCAGCAGCGTATCAATGAGTTCAGGAAACACCATATATTTT; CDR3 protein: CASSVSMSSGNTIYF
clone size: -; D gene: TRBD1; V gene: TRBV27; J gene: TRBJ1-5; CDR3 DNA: TGTGCCAGCAGTTTATCGGGACAGGGAAACCAGCCCCAGCATTTT; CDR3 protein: CASSLSGQGNQPQHF
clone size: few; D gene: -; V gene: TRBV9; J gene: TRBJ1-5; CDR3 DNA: TGTGCCAGCAGCGTAGATGGAGGGAACAGCAATCAGCCCCAGCATTTT; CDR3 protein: CASSVDGGNSNQPQHF
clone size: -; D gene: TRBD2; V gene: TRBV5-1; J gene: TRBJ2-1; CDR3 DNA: TGCGCCAGCAGCCTGGAACCGGGACTAGCGACCCTCTCCTACAATGAGCAGTTCTTC; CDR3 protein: CASSLEPGLATLSYNEQFF
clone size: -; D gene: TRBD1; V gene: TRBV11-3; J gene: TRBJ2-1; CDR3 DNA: TGTGCCAGCAGCCGGGACAGGGTGGGTTACAATGAGCAGTTCTTC; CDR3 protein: CASSRDRVGYNEQFF
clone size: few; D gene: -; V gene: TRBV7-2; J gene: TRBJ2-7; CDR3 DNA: TGTGCCAGCAGCTTAAGTGTAGCCGCCTCCTACGAGCAGTACTTC; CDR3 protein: CASSLSVAASYEQYF
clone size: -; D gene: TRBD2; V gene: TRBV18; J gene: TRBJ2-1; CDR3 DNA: TGTGCCAGCTCACCTCGGACTAGCGGGAGGGATGAGCAGTTCTTC; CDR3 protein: CASSPRTSGRDEQFF
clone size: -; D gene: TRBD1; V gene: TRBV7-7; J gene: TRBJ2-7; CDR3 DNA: TGTGCCAGCAGCTTAGACAGGGGGCGCGAGCAGTACTTC; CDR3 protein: CASSLDRGREQYF
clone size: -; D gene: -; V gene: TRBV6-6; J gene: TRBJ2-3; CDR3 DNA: TGTGCCAGCAGTTACGATTCGACTCTCACAGATACGCAGTATTTT; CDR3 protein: CASSYDSTLTDTQYF
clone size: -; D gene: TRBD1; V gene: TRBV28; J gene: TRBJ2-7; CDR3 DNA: TGTGCCAGCACCGCCGGGACAGGTCGCTACGAGCAGTACTTC; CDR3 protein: CASTAGTGRYEQYF
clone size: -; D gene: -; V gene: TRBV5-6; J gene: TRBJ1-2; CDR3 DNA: TGTGCCAGCAGCCCTGTTTCGGACTACTATGGCTACACCTTC; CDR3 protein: CASSPVSDYYGYTF
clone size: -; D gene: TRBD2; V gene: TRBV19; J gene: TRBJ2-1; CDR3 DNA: TGTGCCAGTTCTAGCGGTAATTACAATGAGCAGTTCTTC; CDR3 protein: CASSSGNYNEQFF
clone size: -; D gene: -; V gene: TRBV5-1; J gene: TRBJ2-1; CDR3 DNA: TGCGCCAGCAGCCCCTGGGACACCAATGAGCAGTTCTTC; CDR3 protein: CASSPWDTNEQFF
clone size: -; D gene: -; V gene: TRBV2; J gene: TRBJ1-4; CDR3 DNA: TGTGCCAGCAGTGAACTGACGGGGACTAATGAAAAACTGTTTTTT; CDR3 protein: CASSELTGTNEKLFF
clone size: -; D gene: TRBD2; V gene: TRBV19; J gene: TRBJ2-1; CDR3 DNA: TGTGCCAGTAGTACTAGCGGGGGGGAACACAATGAGCAGTTCTTC; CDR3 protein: CASSTSGGEHNEQFF
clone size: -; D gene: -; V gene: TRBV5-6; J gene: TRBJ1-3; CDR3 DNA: TGTGCCAGCAGACGGAGGGATATCGGTAACACCATATATTTT; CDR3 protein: CASRRRDIGNTIYF
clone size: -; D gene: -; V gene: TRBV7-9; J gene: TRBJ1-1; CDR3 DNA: TGTGCCAGCAGCTTAAGGTCCGGAGGGAACACTGAAGCTTTCTTT; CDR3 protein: CASSLRSGGNTEAFF
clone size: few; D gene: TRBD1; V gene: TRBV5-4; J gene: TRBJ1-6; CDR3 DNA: TGTGCCAGCAGCTCCTCGGGACAGGTTTATTCACCCCTCCACTTT; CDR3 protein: CASSSSGQVYSPLHF
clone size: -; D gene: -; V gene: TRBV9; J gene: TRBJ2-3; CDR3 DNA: TGTGCCAGCAAGCCTAGCTGGAGTACAGATACGCAGTATTTT; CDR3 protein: CASKPSWSTDTQYF
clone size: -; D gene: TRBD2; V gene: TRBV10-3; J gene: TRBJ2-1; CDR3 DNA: TGTGCCATCAGTAGGGGCCTAGCGGGTTACAATGAGCAGTTCTTC; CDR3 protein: CAISRGLAGYNEQFF
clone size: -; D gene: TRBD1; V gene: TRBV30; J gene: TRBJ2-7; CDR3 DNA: TGTGCCTTGGGACAGGGGGCGGGAGAGCAGTACTTC; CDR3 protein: CALGQGAGEQYF
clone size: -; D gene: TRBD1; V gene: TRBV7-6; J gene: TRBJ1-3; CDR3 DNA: TGTGCCAGCAGCCACGCGGACAGGGGGCGAGGAAACACCATATATTTT; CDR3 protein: CASSHADRGRGNTIYF
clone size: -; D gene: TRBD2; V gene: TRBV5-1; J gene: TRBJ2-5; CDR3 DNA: TGCGCCAGCAGCTTGGCGGGGGGGGGAGAGACCCAGTACTTC; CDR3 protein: CASSLAGGGETQYF
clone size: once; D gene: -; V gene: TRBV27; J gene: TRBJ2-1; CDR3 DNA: TGTGCCAGCAGTTTATGGGGCCTAGGCCAAGGGTATGAGCAGTTCTTC; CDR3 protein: CASSLWGLGQGYEQFF
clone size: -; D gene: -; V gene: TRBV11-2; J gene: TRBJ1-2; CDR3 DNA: TGTGCCAGCAGCTTAGCAGGGTCAAACTATGGCTACACCTTC; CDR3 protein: CASSLAGSNYGYTF
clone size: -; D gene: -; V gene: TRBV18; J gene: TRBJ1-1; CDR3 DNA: TGTGCCAGCTCACCGAATGGAGGGGTGAACACTGAAGCTTTCTTT; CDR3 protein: CASSPNGGVNTEAFF
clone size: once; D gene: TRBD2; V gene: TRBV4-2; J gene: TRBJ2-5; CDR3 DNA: TGTGCCAGCAGCCCGGGACTAGCGGGACCCCAAGAGACCCAGTACTTC; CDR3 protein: CASSPGLAGPQETQYF
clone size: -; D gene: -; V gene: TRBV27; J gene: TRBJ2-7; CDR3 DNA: TGTGCCAGCAGCAAAATGAGACTGTCGGCCTCCTACGAGCAGTACTTC; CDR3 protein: CASSKMRLSASYEQYF
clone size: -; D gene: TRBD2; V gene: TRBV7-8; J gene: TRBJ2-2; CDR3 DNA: TGTGCCAGCAGCTTAGCTCACGCGGGGCTAGCGGGGGGGCCGGTGAGCACCGGGGAGCTGTTTTTT; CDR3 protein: CASSLAHAGLAGGPVSTGELFF
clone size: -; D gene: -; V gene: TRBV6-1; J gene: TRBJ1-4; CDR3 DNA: TGTGCCAGCAGTGAAAGGGCGGGTGTGGGGAAAAAACTGTTTTTT; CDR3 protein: CASSERAGVGKKLFF
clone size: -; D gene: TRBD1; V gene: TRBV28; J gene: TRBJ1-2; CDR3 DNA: TGTGCCAGCAGTTTCCTAGGACAGGGCCTTAACTATGGCTACACCTTC; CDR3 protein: CASSFLGQGLNYGYTF
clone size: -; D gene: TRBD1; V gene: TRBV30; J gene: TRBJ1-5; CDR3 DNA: TGTGCCTGGAGTTCGGGACAGGGCATTGGCCAGCCCCAGCATTTT; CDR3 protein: CAWSSGQGIGQPQHF